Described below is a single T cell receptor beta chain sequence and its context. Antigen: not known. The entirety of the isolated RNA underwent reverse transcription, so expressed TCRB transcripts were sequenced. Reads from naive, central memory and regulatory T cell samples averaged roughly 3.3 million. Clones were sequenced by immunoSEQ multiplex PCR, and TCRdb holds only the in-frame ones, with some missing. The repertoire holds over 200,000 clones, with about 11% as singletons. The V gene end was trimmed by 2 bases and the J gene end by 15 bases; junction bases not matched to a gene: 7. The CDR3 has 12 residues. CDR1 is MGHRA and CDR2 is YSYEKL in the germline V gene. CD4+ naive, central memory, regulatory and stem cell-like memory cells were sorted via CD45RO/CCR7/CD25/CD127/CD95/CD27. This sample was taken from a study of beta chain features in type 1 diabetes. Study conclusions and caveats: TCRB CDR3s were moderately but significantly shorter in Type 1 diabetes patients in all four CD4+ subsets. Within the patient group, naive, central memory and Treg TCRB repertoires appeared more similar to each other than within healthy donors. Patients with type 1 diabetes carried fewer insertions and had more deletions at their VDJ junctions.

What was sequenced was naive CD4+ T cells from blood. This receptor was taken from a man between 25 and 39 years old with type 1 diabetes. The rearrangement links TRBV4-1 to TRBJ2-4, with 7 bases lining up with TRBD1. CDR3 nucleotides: TGCGCCAGCAGCCAACCCGAGACAGGGCTGTACTTC. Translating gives CASSQPETGLYF.